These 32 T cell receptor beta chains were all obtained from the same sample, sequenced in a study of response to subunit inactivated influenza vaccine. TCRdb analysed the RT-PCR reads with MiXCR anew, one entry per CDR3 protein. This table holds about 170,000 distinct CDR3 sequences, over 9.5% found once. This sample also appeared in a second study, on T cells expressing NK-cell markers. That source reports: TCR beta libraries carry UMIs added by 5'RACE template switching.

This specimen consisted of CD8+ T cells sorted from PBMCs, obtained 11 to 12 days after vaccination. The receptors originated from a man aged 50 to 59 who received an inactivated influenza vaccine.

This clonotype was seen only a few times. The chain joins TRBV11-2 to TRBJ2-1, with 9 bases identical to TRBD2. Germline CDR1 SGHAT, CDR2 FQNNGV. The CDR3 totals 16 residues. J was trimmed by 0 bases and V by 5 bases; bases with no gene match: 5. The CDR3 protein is CASSIYSGSSYNEQFF. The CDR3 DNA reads TGTGCCAGCAGCATTTATAGCGGGAGCTCCTACAATGAGCAGTTCTTC.

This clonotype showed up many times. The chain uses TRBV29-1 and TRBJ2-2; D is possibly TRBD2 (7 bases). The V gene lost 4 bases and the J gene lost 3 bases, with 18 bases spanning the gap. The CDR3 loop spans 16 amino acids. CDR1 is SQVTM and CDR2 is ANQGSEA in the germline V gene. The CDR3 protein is CSVVPRGKGDTGELFF. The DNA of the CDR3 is TGCAGCGTTGTTCCGCGGGGGAAGGGGGACACCGGGGAGCTGTTTTTT.

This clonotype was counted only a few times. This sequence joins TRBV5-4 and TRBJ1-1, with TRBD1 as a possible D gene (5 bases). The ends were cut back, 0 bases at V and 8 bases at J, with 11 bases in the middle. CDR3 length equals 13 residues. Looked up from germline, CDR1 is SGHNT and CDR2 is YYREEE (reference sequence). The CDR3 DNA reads TGTGCCAGCAGCTTGGTGGGGGACGACGAAGCTTTCTTT. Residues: CASSLVGDDEAFF.

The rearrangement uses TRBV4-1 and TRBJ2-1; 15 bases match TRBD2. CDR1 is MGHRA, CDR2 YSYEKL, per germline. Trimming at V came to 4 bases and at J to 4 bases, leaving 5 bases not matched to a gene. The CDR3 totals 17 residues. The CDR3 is CASSPGLAGGGYNEQFF. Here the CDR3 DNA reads TGCGCCAGCAGCCCGGGACTAGCGGGGGGAGGGTACAATGAGCAGTTCTTC.

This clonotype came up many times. In DNA form, the CDR3 reads TGTGCCATCAGTGAATTTACTAGCGGGATAGGAAGGGAGACCCAGTACTTC. Its protein is CAISEFTSGIGRETQYF. The V call is TRBV10-3, the J call TRBJ2-5, with 10 bases that match TRBD2. Germline assignment: CDR1 ENHRY and CDR2 SYGVKD. The junction had 12 bases not matched to a gene; V was cut back by 3 bases and J by 5 bases. This CDR3 has 17 residues.

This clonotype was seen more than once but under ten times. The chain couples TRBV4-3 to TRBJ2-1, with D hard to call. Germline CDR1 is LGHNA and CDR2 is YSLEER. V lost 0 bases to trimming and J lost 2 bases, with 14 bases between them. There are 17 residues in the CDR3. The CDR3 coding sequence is TGCGCCAGCAGCCAAGATACGGCTAGATCAGCCTACAATGAGCAGTTCTTC. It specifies CASSQDTARSAYNEQFF.

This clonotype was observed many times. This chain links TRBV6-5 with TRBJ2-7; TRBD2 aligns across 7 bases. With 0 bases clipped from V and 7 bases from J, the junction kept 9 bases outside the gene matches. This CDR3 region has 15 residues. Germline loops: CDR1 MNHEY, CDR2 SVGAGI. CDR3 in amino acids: CASSYSQAVREEQYF. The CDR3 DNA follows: TGTGCCAGCAGTTACTCACAGGCGGTGCGGGAGGAGCAGTACTTC.

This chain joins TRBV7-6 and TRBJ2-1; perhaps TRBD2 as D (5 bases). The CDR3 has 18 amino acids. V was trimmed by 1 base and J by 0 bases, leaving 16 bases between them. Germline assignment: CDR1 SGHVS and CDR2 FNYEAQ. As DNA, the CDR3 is TGTGCCAGCAGCTTAGTGTCTAGCTCTGCCCCCTCCTACAATGAGCAGTTCTTC. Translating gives CASSLVSSSAPSYNEQFF.

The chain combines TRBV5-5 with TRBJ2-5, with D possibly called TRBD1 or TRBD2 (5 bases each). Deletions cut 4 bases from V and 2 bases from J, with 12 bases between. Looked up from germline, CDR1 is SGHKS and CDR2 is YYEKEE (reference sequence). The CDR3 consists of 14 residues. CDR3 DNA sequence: TGTGCCAGCAGCCGCCGGGACGGTCAAGAGACCCAGTACTTC. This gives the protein CASSRRDGQETQYF. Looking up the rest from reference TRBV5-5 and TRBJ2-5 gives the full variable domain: DAGVTQSPTHLIKTRGQQVTLRCSPISGHKSVSWYQQVLGQGPQFIFQYYEKEERGRGNFPDRFSARQFPNYSSELNVNALLLGDSALYLCASSRRDGQETQYFGPGTRLLVL.

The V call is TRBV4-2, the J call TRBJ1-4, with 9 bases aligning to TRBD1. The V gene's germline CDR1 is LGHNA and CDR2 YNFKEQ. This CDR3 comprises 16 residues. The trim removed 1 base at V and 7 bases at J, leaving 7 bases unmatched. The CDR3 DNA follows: TGTGCCAGCAGCCAAGCCCCGGGACAGGGAAGTGAAAAACTGTTTTTT. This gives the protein CASSQAPGQGSEKLFF.

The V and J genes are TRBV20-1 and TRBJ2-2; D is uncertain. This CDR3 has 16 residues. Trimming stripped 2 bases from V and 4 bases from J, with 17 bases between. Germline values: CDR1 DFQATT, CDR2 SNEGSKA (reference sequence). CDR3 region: CSARRLERTFTGELFF. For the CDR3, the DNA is TGCAGTGCTAGACGTTTGGAGCGCACTTTCACCGGGGAGCTGTTTTTT.

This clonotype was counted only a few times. This chain's CDR3 is CASSLDPPNTGELFF. DNA of the CDR3: TGTGCCAGCAGCTTAGATCCCCCCAACACCGGGGAGCTGTTTTTT. The genes are TRBV11-3 and TRBJ2-2; D is ambiguous. The CDR3 is 15 residues long. Germline CDR1 reads SGHNT; CDR2 reads YENEEA. With 0 bases removed from V and 2 bases from J, the gap between germline ends came to 7 bases.

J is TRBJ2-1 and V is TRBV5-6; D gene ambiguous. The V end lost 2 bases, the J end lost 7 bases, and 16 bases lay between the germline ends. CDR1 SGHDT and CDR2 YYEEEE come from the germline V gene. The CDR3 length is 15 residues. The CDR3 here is CASSLMVGDPNEQFF. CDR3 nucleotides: TGTGCCAGCAGCTTAATGGTTGGTGATCCGAATGAGCAGTTCTTC. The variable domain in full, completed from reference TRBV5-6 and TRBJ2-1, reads DAGVTQSPTHLIKTRGQQVTLRCSPKSGHDTVSWYQQALGQGPQFIFQYYEEEERQRGNFPDRFSGHQFPNYSSELNVNALLLGDSALYLCASSLMVGDPNEQFFGPGTRLTVL.

Here the CDR3 DNA reads TGTGCCAGCATGCTCGCGGGGGGGCCGTTGGATACGCAGTATTTT. This gives the protein CASMLAGGPLDTQYF. The V call is TRBV7-9, the J call TRBJ2-3, with 9 bases identical to TRBD2. The CDR3 loop spans 15 amino acids. J gave up 6 bases and V 7 bases, and 11 bases lay outside the gene matches. The V gene's germline CDR1 is SEHNR and CDR2 FQNEAQ (reference sequence). Supplemented by reference TRBV7-9 and TRBJ2-3, the full variable domain reads DTGVSQNPRHKITKRGQNVTFRCDPISEHNRLYWYRQTLGQGPEFLTYFQNEAQLEKSRLLSDRFSAERPKGSFSTLEIQRTEQGDSAMYLCASMLAGGPLDTQYFGPGTRLTVL.

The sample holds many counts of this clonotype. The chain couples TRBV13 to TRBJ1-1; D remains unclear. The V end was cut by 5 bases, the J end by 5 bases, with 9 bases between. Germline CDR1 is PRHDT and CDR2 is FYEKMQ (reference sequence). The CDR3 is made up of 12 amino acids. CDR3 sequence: CASSPAGTEAFF. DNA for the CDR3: TGTGCCAGCAGCCCCGCCGGGACTGAAGCTTTCTTT.

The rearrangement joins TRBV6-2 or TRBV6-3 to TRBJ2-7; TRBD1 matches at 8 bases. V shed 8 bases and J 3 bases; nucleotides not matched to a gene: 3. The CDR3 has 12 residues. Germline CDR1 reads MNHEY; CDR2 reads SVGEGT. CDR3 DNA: TGTGCCAGCGACAGGGGTGGCTACGAGCAGTACTTC. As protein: CASDRGGYEQYF.

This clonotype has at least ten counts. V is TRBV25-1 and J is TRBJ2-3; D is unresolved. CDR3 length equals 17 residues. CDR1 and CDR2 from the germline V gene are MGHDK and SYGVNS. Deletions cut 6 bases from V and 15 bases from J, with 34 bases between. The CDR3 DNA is TGTGCCAGCAGGGCCGTTCCCCCCGGAGCCTCGACTGGGGTATTATATTTT. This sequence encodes CASRAVPPGASTGVLYF. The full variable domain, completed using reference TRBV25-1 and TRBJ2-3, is EADIYQTPRYLVIGTGKKITLECSQTMGHDKMYWYQQDPGMELHLIHYSYGVNSTEKGDLSSESTVSRIRTEHFPLTLESARPSHTSQYLCASRAVPPGASTGVLYFGPGTRLTVL.

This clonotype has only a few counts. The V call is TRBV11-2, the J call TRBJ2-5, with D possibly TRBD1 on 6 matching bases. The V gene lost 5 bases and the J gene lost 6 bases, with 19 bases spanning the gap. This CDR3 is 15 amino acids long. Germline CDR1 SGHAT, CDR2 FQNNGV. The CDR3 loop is CASSLAGEFRKTQYF. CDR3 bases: TGTGCCAGCAGCCTCGCAGGGGAGTTCAGGAAGACCCAGTACTTC.

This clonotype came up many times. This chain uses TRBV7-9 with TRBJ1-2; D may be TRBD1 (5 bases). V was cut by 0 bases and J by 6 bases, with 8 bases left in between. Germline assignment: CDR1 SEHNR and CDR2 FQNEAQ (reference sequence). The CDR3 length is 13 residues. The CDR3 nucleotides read TGTGCCAGCAGCTTAGCAGGGACGGATGGCTACACCTTC. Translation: CASSLAGTDGYTF.

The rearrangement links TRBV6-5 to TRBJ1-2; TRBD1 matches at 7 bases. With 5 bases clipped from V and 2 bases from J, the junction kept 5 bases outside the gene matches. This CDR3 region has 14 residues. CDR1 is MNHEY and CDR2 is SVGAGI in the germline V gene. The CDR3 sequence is CASSNPGGNYGYTF. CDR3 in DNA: TGTGCCAGCAGTAACCCAGGGGGAAACTATGGCTACACCTTC.

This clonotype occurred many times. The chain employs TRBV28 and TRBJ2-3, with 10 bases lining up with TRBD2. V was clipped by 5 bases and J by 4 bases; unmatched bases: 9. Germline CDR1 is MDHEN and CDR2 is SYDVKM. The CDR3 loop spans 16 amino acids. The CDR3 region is CASSRLLAGGADTQYF. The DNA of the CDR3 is TGTGCCAGCAGTCGCCTCTTAGCGGGAGGCGCAGATACGCAGTATTTT. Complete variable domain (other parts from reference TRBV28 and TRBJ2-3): DVKVTQSSRYLVKRTGEKVFLECVQDMDHENMFWYRQDPGLGLRLIYFSYDVKMKEKGDIPEGYSVSREKKERFSLILESASTNQTSMYLCASSRLLAGGADTQYFGPGTRLTVL.

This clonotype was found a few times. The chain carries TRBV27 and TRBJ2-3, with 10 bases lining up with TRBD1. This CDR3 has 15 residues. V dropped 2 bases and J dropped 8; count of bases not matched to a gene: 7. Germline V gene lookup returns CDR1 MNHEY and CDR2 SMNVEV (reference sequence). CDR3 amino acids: CASSLGTGADSTQYF. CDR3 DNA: TGTGCCAGCAGTTTAGGGACAGGGGCTGATAGTACGCAGTATTTT.

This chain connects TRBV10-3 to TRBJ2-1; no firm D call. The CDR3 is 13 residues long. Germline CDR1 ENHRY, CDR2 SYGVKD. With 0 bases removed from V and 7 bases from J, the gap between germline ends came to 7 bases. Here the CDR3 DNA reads TGTGCCATCAGTGAGTCGTTTGGGAATGAGCAGTTCTTC. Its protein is CAISESFGNEQFF.

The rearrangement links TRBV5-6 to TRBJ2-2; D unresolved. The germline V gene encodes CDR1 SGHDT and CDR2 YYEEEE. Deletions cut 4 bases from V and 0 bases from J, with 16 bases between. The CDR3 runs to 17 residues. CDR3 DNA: TGTGCCAGCAGCCCCGAAATGGACGGCCCGAACACCGGGGAGCTGTTTTTT. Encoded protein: CASSPEMDGPNTGELFF. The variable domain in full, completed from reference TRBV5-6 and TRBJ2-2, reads DAGVTQSPTHLIKTRGQQVTLRCSPKSGHDTVSWYQQALGQGPQFIFQYYEEEERQRGNFPDRFSGHQFPNYSSELNVNALLLGDSALYLCASSPEMDGPNTGELFFGEGSRLTVL.

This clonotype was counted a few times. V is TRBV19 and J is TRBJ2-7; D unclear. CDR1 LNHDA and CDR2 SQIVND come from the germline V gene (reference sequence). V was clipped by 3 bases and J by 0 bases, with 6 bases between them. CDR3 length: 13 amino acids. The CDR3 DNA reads TGTGCCAGTAGTATTCAGTTCTCCTACGAGCAGTACTTC. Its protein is CASSIQFSYEQYF.

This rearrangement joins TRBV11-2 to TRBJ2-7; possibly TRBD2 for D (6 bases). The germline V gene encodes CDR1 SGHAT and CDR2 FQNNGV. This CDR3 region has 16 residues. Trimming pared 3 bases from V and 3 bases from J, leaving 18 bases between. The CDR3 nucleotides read TGTGCCAGCAGCTTTCCCCAGGGACTCCCTAACTACGAGCAGTACTTC. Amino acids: CASSFPQGLPNYEQYF.

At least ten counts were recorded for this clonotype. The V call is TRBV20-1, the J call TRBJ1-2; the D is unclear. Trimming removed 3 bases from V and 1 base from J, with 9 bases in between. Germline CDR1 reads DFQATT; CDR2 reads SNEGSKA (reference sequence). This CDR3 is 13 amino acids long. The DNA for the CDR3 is TGCAGTGCTAGTAGCGGGAATAACTATGGCTACACCTTC. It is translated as CSASSGNNYGYTF.

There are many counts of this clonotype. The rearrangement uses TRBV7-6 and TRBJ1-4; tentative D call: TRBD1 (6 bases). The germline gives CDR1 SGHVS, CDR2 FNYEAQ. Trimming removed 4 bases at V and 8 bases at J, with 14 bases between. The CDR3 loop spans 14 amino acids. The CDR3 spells CASSSYRADEKLFF. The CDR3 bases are TGTGCCAGCAGCTCTTACAGGGCGGACGAAAAACTGTTTTTT.

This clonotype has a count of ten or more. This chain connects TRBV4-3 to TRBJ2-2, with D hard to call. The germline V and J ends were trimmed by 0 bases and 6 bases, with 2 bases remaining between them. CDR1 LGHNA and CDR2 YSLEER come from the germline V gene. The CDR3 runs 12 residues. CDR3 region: CASSQDSGELFF. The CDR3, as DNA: TGCGCCAGCAGCCAAGATTCCGGGGAGCTGTTTTTT.

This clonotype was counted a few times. The CDR3 DNA reads TGCGCCAGCAGCCAAGGTCTAGCGGGGGGGCTAGCAGATACGCAGTATTTT. This sequence encodes CASSQGLAGGLADTQYF. This chain links TRBV4-1 with TRBJ2-3; 12 nucleotides align to TRBD2. The CDR3 has 17 amino acids. Germline CDR1 is MGHRA and CDR2 is YSYEKL. Trimming cost V 1 base and J 4 bases; bases outside gene matches: 6.

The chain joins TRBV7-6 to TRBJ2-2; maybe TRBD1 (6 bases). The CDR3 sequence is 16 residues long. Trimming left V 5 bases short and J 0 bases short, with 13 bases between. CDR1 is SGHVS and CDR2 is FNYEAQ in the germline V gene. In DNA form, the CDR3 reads TGTGCCAGCAGCCCCTCGACAGGTTCGAACACCGGGGAGCTGTTTTTT. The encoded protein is CASSPSTGSNTGELFF.

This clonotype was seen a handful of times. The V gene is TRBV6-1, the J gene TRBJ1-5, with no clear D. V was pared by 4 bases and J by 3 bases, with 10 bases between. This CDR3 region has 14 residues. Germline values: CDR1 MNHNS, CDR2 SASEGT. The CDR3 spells CASSGPGLNQPQHF. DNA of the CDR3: TGTGCCAGCAGTGGGCCCGGCCTCAATCAGCCCCAGCATTTT.